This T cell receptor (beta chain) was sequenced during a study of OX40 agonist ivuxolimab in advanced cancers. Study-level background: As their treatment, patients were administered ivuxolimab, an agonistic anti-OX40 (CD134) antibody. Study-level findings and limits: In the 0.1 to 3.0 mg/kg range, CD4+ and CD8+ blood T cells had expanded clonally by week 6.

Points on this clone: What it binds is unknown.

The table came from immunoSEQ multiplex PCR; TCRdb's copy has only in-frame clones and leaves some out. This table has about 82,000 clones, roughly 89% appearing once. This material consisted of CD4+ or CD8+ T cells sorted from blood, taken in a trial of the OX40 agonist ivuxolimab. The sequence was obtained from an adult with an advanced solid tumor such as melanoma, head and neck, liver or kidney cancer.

The CDR3 region is CASINSGREGETQYF. The CDR3 DNA reads as TGTGCCAGCATTAATAGCGGGAGGGAGGGAGAGACCCAGTACTTC. The rearrangement joins TRBV6-6 to TRBJ2-5; 11 bases align to TRBD2. The CDR3 length is 15 residues. V dropped 7 bases and J dropped 4; count of bases not matched to a gene: 8. In germline, CDR1 is MNHNY, CDR2 SVGAGI (reference sequence).